A single sample is the source of the 21 T cell receptor beta chains below, sequenced in a study of T-cell reconstitution after alpha-beta-depleted transplantation in children. Unique molecular identifiers tagged the TCRbeta library. TCRdb reprocessed the PCR reads with MiXCR, giving one entry per CDR3 protein. This table has 400,000 to 550,000 distinct CDR3 sequences, under 12% appearing once. The starting material was PBMCs, obtained before TCRalphabeta/CD19-depleted stem cell transplant. The receptors stem from a child aged 2 to 9 with inherited bone marrow failure, due to receive a stem cell transplant.

The chain carries TRBV12-3 or TRBV12-4 and TRBJ1-1; D gene unclear. The CDR3 spans 14 residues. V lost 4 bases, J lost 1 base, and 10 bases lay in between. The CDR3 DNA reads as TGTGCCAGCAGTTCGGAGGATGGGAACACTGAAGCTTTCTTT. This encodes CASSSEDGNTEAFF.

Only a few counts were recorded for this clonotype. The chain links TRBV10-3 to TRBJ1-2; maybe TRBD1 (6 bases). From germline, CDR1 is ENHRY and CDR2 SYGVKD. V lost 0 bases and J 7 bases, leaving 12 bases between the germline ends. The CDR3 totals 14 residues. The CDR3 bases are TGTGCCATCAGTGAGTCGACCTTAGGGGGTGGCTACACCTTC. Translating gives CAISESTLGGGYTF.

A remark on this clonotype: This clone may be a read error of a much larger clone one base away. The V call is TRBV20-1, the J call TRBJ2-7, with 9 bases identical to TRBD2. This CDR3 has 14 amino acids. From germline, CDR1 is DFQATT and CDR2 SNEGSKA (reference sequence). V lost 4 bases and J lost 8; bases outside the gene matches: 12. CDR3 residues: CSATSRLAEYQQYF. As DNA, the CDR3 is TGCAGTGCTACCAGCAGACTAGCGGAGTACCAGCAGTACTTC.

This clonotype has only a few counts. One base away lies a much larger clone, so this may be a sequencing read error. This chain joins TRBV29-1 and TRBJ1-2; 7 bases agree with TRBD1. CDR3 length: 14 amino acids. The germline CDR1 and CDR2 sequences are SQVTM and ANQGSEA. The trim removed 6 bases at V and 4 bases at J, leaving 11 bases unmatched. Written as DNA, the CDR3 is TGCAGCGTCACAAGACAGGGTGGCCGCTATGGCTACACCTTC. Translation gives CSVTRQGGRYGYTF.

Ten or more counts support this clonotype. The rearrangement uses TRBV5-1 and TRBJ2-7; D is unclear. This CDR3 region has 15 residues. The ends were cut back, 1 base at V and 2 bases at J, with 13 bases in the middle. Germline CDR1 SGHRS, CDR2 YFSETQ. CDR3 in DNA: TGCGCCAGCAGCTTGTGGTCAGTCACGACCTACGAGCAGTACTTC. Translated, it gives CASSLWSVTTYEQYF.

The chain carries TRBV29-1 and TRBJ2-7; 9 bases align to TRBD1. The germline CDR1 and CDR2 sequences are SQVTM and ANQGSEA. This CDR3 contains 13 residues. V lost 5 bases, J lost 5 bases, and 7 bases stayed unmatched. Here the CDR3 reads CSVPGTGSNEQYF. For the CDR3, the DNA is TGCAGCGTTCCCGGGACAGGGAGTAACGAGCAGTACTTC.

This clonotype came up many times. The V call is TRBV12-3 or TRBV12-4, the J call TRBJ1-2, with TRBD1 identical over 9 bases. J lost 8 bases, V lost 5 bases, and 9 bases had no gene match. This CDR3 has 14 amino acids. This CDR3 reads CASSRTGVAEGYTF. Here the CDR3 DNA reads TGTGCCAGCAGTCGGACAGGGGTGGCTGAAGGCTACACCTTC.

There are a few counts of this clonotype. The chain is built from TRBV28 and TRBJ1-5; weak D call: TRBD1 (6 bases). This CDR3 is 14 amino acids long. Looked up from germline, CDR1 is MDHEN and CDR2 is SYDVKM. V dropped 8 bases and J dropped 4 bases, with 15 bases sitting between them. The CDR3 loop reads CASGGISPNQPQHF. The CDR3 DNA reads as TGTGCCAGCGGGGGCATATCCCCGAATCAGCCCCAGCATTTT.

This clonotype was seen repeatedly, ten times or more. The gene calls are TRBV28 and TRBJ2-1, with D unresolved. CDR1 is MDHEN and CDR2 is SYDVKM in the germline V gene. The V end was cut by 7 bases, the J end by 0 bases, with 7 bases between. CDR3 length equals 13 residues. Written as DNA, the CDR3 is TGTGCCAGCATGGCGGTCTCCTACAATGAGCAGTTCTTC. Its translation is CASMAVSYNEQFF.

Note on this clonotype: This clone may be a read error of a much larger clone one base away. As the CDR3 is not closed by the conserved phenylalanine or tryptophan, this likely results from a read error. V usage is TRBV11-2 and J usage is TRBJ2-2, with 10 bases fitting TRBD2. The CDR3 sequence is 18 residues long. CDR1 and CDR2 from the germline V gene are SGHAT and FQNNGV. Trimming took 5 bases from V and 6 from J; bases not matched to a gene: 15. CDR3: CASSLQTILAGNPGELFC. In nucleotides, the CDR3 is TGTGCCAGCAGCCTCCAGACCATACTAGCGGGAAATCCCGGGGAGCTGTTTTGT.

This clonotype was counted at least ten times. The V and J genes are TRBV3-1 and TRBJ2-7, with unresolved D. The CDR3 spans 13 residues. V dropped 8 bases and J dropped 3 bases, with 14 bases sitting between them. In germline, CDR1 is LGHDT, CDR2 YNNKEL (reference sequence). CDR3 loop: CASAPTPYYEQYF. CDR3 nucleotide sequence: TGTGCCAGCGCACCTACCCCCTACTACGAGCAGTACTTC.

This clonotype was detected many times. The chain carries TRBV27 and TRBJ1-6; D unclear. The ends were cut back, 3 bases at V and 0 bases at J, with 6 bases in the middle. Germline CDR1 MNHEY, CDR2 SMNVEV (reference sequence). The CDR3 has 15 amino acids. Here the CDR3 DNA reads TGTGCCAGCAGTTTGTACAGCTCCTATAATTCACCCCTCCACTTT. Amino acids: CASSLYSSYNSPLHF.

This clonotype was observed a handful of times. J is TRBJ1-5 and V is TRBV30; TRBD1 aligns across 12 bases. This CDR3 spans 17 amino acids. The ends lost 5 bases at V and 7 bases at J; junction bases unmatched: 15. The germline V gene encodes CDR1 GTSNPN and CDR2 SVGIG (reference sequence). CDR3: CAWLKLPGQGARQPQHF. The CDR3 nucleotides are TGTGCCTGGTTAAAGCTTCCGGGACAGGGGGCCAGGCAGCCCCAGCATTTT.

V and J are TRBV12-3 or TRBV12-4 and TRBJ2-5; D possibly matches TRBD1 or TRBD2 (5 bases each). The CDR3 has 12 residues. Between the trimmed V and J ends, which lost 8 bases and 2 bases, there was a span of 9 bases. CDR3 in amino acids: CASGDPQETQYF. CDR3 DNA: TGTGCCAGCGGGGACCCACAAGAGACCCAGTACTTC.

This clonotype was observed a few times. The rearrangement uses TRBV20-1 and TRBJ2-7; 8 nucleotides match TRBD2. The V segment lost 1 base and the J segment 4 bases; nucleotides outside the gene matches: 6. Germline CDR1 reads DFQATT; CDR2 reads SNEGSKA (reference sequence). The CDR3 runs to 14 residues. The chain's CDR3 is CSARVGGRRYEQYF. The CDR3 region has the DNA TGCAGTGCTAGAGTGGGCGGGAGGAGATACGAGCAGTACTTC.

In its sample, this clonotype was seen many times. The V and J genes are TRBV29-1 and TRBJ2-3; the D gene is possibly TRBD1 (6 bases). Between the trimmed V and J ends, which lost 5 bases and 3 bases, there was a span of 18 bases. CDR1 and CDR2 (germline): SQVTM, ANQGSEA. CDR3 size: 15 residues. The CDR3 spells CSVTGTSRGTDTQYF. CDR3 coding DNA: TGCAGCGTTACCGGGACAAGTCGAGGTACAGATACGCAGTATTTT.

This clonotype was seen ten or more times. This sequence joins TRBV7-9 and TRBJ1-3; weak D call: TRBD1 (5 bases). V dropped 1 base and J dropped 0 bases, with 10 bases sitting between them. CDR1 is SEHNR and CDR2 is FQNEAQ in the germline V gene (reference sequence). The CDR3 extends over 16 amino acids. The CDR3 sequence: CASSLGGTASGNTIYF. DNA of the CDR3: TGTGCCAGCAGCTTAGGGGGGACGGCCTCTGGAAACACCATATATTTT. The variable domain in full, completed from reference TRBV7-9 and TRBJ1-3, reads DTGVSQNPRHKITKRGQNVTFRCDPISEHNRLYWYRQTLGQGPEFLTYFQNEAQLEKSRLLSDRFSAERPKGSFSTLEIQRTEQGDSAMYLCASSLGGTASGNTIYFGEGSWLTVV.

This clonotype was found many times. The rearrangement joins TRBV7-9 to TRBJ1-3, with D perhaps TRBD1 (5 bases). Trimming cost V 1 base and J 0 bases, with 13 bases left between them. CDR1 and CDR2 from the germline V gene are SEHNR and FQNEAQ (reference sequence). The CDR3 is 17 amino acids. In DNA, the CDR3 is TGTGCCAGCAGCTTAGGACGTACAGGATTCTCTGGAAACACCATATATTTT. Protein sequence: CASSLGRTGFSGNTIYF.

This clonotype was detected many times. This chain links TRBV5-8 with TRBJ2-3, with 13 positions matching TRBD2. Germline CDR1 reads SGHTS; CDR2 reads YDEGEE. Trimming cost V 4 bases and J 4 bases; bases outside gene matches: 9. This CDR3 is built from 17 residues. The DNA for the CDR3 is TGTGCCAGCAGCCTAGGACTAGCGGGAGTATCGTCAGATACGCAGTATTTT. It codes for CASSLGLAGVSSDTQYF.

This clonotype has more than one count but fewer than ten. The rearrangement links TRBV18 to TRBJ2-1; 7 bases align to TRBD2. This CDR3 spans 17 amino acids. Unmatched junction bases numbered 9, after V lost 4 bases and J lost 0 bases. Germline V CDR1 and CDR2: KGHSH, LQKENI. CDR3 DNA: TGTGCCAGCTCACGGAATAGCGGGTGGGACTCCTACAATGAGCAGTTCTTC. Its translation is CASSRNSGWDSYNEQFF.

Ten or more counts support this clonotype. The chain combines TRBV5-4 with TRBJ2-5, with D possibly TRBD2 on 6 matching bases. Germline V gene sequence: CDR1 SGHNT, CDR2 YYREEE (reference sequence). V lost 0 bases to trimming and J lost 2 bases, with 11 bases between them. The CDR3 consists of 15 residues. The CDR3 sequence is CASSLGGGLQETQYF. The DNA of the CDR3 is TGTGCCAGCAGCTTGGGGGGAGGCCTACAAGAGACCCAGTACTTC.